A selection of T cell receptor beta chains follows, all from one sample in a study of radiotherapy plus CTLA-4 blockade in lung cancer. Sequencing used immunoSEQ multiplex PCR; TCRdb keeps in-frame clones, though not all of them. The table records roughly 53,000 clones, about 83% of them present only once. Source: peripheral blood, taken from a patient treated with radiotherapy plus ipilimumab. The receptors originated from a human donor with non-small cell lung cancer whose response to radiotherapy plus ipilimumab could not be evaluated. Each CDR3 is given with its conserved first and last residue.

TRBV5-1	16	TRBJ1-1	CASSLDPGGRNTEAFF
TRBV7-2	15	TRBJ2-7	CASSPLSGSSYEQYF
TRBV11-2	13	TRBJ1-2	CASGLQDNYGYTF
TRBV5-1	15	TRBJ2-7	CASSLRTGSFSEQYF
TRBV19	14	TRBJ2-4	CASSIEGLRGIQYF
TRBV27	14	TRBJ2-7	CASSLSAGGNEQYF
TRBV9	17	TRBJ1-1	CASSSRGGDSMNTEAFF
TRBV28	14	TRBJ2-5	CASSLNRGKETQYF
TRBV4-3	13	TRBJ1-1	CASSQDSSSEAFF
TRBV6-5	13	TRBJ2-7	CASRRDRGDEQYF
TRBV12-2	14	TRBJ2-3	CASRFPAGGGPQYF
TRBV15	13	TRBJ2-7	CATSRDRAHEQYF
TRBV6-5	15	TRBJ1-2	CASSYSGSTLHGYTF
TRBV27	15	TRBJ2-1	CASSRGSASYNEQFF
TRBV30	13	TRBJ1-6	CAGRDSYNSPLHF